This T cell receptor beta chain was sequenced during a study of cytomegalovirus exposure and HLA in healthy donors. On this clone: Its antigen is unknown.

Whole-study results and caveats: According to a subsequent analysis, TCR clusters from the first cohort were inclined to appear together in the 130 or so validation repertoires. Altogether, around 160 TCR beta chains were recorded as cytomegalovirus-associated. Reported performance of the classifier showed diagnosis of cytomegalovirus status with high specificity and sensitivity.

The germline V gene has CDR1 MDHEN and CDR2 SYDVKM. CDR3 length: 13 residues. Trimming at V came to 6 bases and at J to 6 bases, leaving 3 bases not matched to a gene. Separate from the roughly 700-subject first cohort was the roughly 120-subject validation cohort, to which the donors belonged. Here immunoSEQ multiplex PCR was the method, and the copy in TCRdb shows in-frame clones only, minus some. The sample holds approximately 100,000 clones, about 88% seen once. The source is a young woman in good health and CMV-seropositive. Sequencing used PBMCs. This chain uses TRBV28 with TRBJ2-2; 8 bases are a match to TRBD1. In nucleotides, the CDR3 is TGTGCCAGCAGAGGACAGGGAGCCGGGGAGCTGTTTTTT. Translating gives CASRGQGAGELFF.